What follows is one TCR beta chain and its context. The table came from immunoSEQ multiplex PCR; TCRdb's copy has only in-frame clones and leaves some out. The sample comprises 35,000 to 50,000 clones, more than 70% of which are singletons, and roughly 15% rests with the top ten. This entry belongs to a study of PD-L1 blockade in urothelial cancer. At the level of the study: Timepoints chosen for blood analysis were 3 weeks (second dose) and 6 weeks after treatment start. Peripheral blood specimens exhibited a median yield of approximately 150,000 T cells.

The CDR3 consists of 14 residues. Trimming shortened V by 0 bases and J by 7 bases, and 13 bases separated the two germline ends. CDR1 is SGHRS and CDR2 is YFSETQ in the germline V gene. Time point noted: pretreatment peripheral blood. The V call is TRBV5-1, the J call TRBJ1-1, with D maybe TRBD1 (5 bases). This receptor was taken from a man aged 60-69 years with urothelial cancer. This specimen was PBMCs, taken around atezolizumab (anti-PD-L1) treatment. The CDR3 DNA reads TGCGCCAGCAGCTTGGGACGGGACGGGGGTGAAGCTTTCTTT. Its protein is CASSLGRDGGEAFF.